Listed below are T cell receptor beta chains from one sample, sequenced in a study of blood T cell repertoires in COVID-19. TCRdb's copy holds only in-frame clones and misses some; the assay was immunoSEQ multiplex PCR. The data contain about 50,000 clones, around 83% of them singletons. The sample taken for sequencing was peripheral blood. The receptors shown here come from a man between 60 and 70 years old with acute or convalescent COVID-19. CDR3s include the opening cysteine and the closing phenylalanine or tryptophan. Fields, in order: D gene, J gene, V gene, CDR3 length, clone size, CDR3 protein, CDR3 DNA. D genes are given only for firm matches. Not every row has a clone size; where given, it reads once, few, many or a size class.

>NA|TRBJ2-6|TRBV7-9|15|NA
CASSFRNSGANVLTF
TGTGCCAGCAGCTTCAGAAACTCTGGGGCCAACGTCCTGACTTTC
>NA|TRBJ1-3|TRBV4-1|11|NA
CASRGGNTIYF
TGCGCCAGCCGAGGGGGAAACACCATATATTTT
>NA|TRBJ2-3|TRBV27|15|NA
CASSRQGNQADTQYF
TGTGCCAGCAGTCGTCAGGGGAATCAGGCAGATACGCAGTATTTT
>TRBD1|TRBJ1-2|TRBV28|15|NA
CASSLQGADNYGYTF
TGTGCCAGCAGTTTACAGGGGGCGGATAACTATGGCTACACCTTC
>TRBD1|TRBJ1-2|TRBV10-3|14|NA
CAIRGQGPAYGYTF
TGTGCCATCAGGGGACAGGGGCCAGCCTATGGCTACACCTTC
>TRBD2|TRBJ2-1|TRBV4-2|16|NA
CASSQEVGLARNKQFF
TGTGCCAGCAGCCAAGAAGTGGGACTAGCAAGGAATAAGCAGTTCTTC
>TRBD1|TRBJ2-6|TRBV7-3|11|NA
CASSLGQTLTF
TGTGCCAGCAGCTTGGGACAGACCTTGACTTTC
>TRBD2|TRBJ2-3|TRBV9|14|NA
CASTAGGSTDTQYF
TGTGCCAGCACCGCGGGGGGTAGCACAGATACGCAGTATTTT
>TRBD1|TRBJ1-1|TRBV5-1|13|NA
CASSLDRGGEAFF
TGCGCCAGCAGCTTGGACAGGGGAGGTGAAGCTTTCTTT
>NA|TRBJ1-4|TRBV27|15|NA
CASSARRGFNEKLFF
TGTGCCAGCAGTGCACGGAGGGGTTTTAATGAAAAACTGTTTTTT
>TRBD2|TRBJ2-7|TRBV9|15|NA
CASSATGTSGDEQYF
TGTGCCAGCAGCGCCACCGGGACTAGCGGTGACGAGCAGTACTTC
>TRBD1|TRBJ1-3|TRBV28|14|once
CASRDRHSGNTIYF
TGTGCCAGCAGGGACAGGCACTCTGGAAACACCATATATTTT
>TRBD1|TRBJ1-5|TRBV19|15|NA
CASSIVVQGRQPQHF
TGTGCCAGTAGTATAGTGGTACAGGGGAGACAGCCCCAGCATTTT
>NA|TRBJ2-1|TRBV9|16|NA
CASSPRGQNSANEQFF
TGTGCCAGCAGCCCAAGGGGTCAGAATTCAGCGAATGAGCAGTTCTTC
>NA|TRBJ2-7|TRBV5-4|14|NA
CASSLRRVPYEQYF
TGTGCCAGCAGCTTGAGGAGGGTCCCCTACGAGCAGTACTTC
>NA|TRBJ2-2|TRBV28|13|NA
CATRGGAGGELFF
TGTGCCACCAGGGGGGGGGCTGGCGGGGAGCTGTTTTTT
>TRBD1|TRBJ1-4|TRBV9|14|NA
CASSPGTANEKLFF
TGTGCCAGCAGCCCGGGGACAGCGAATGAAAAACTGTTTTTT
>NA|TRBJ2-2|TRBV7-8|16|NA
CASSLARSKNTGELFF
TGTGCCAGCAGCTTAGCGCGGTCAAAAAACACCGGGGAGCTGTTTTTT
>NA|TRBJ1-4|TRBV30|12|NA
CAVGRTNEKLFF
TGTGCCGTGGGGCGGACGAATGAAAAACTGTTTTTT
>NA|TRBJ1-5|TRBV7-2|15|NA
CASSLKWGGNQPQHF
TGTGCCAGCAGCTTAAAGTGGGGAGGCAATCAGCCCCAGCATTTT
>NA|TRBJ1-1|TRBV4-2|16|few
CASSQEVWQSNTEAFF
TGTGCCAGCAGCCAAGAGGTGTGGCAGTCGAACACTGAAGCTTTCTTT
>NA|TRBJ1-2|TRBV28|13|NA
CASSSGWANGYTF
TGTGCCAGCAGTTCCGGCTGGGCGAATGGCTACACCTTC
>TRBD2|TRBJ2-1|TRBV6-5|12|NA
CASKRENNEQFF
TGTGCCAGCAAGCGGGAGAACAATGAGCAGTTCTTC
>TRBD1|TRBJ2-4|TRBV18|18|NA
CASSLTGDPLALTNIQYF
TGTGCCAGCTCACTGACAGGGGACCCCCTGGCTCTGACAAACATTCAGTACTTC
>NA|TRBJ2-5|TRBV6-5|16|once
CASSYQGGVIEETQYF
TGTGCCAGCAGTTACCAGGGGGGAGTGATAGAAGAGACCCAGTACTTC
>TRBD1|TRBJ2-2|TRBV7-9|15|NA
CASSPGTGVTGELFF
TGTGCCAGCAGCCCCGGGACAGGGGTCACCGGGGAGCTGTTTTTT
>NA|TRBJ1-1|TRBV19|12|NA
CASSIGLFEAFF
TGTGCCAGTAGTATCGGGTTATTTGAAGCTTTCTTT
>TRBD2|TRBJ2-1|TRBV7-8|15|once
CASSSRTSGYNEQFF
TGTGCCAGCAGCTCCCGGACTAGCGGCTACAATGAGCAGTTCTTC
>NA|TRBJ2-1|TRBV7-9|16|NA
CASSLAGTPGYNEQFF
TGTGCCAGCAGCTTAGCGGGGACACCGGGGTACAATGAGCAGTTCTTC
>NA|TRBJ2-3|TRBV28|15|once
CASRTAGQRTDTQYF
TGTGCCAGCAGAACCGCGGGACAGCGCACAGATACGCAGTATTTT
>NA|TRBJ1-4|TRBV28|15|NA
CASVEEGAANEKLFF
TGTGCCAGCGTAGAAGAGGGAGCGGCTAATGAAAAACTGTTTTTT
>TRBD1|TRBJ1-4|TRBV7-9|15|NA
CASSPNRGGDEKLFF
TGTGCCAGCAGCCCCAACAGGGGCGGCGATGAAAAACTGTTTTTT
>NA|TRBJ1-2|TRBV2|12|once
CASSELWGGYTF
TGTGCCAGCAGTGAGTTATGGGGCGGCTACACCTTC
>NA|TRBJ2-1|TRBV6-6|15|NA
CASSYGGSSYNEQFF
TGTGCCAGCAGTTACGGTGGTAGCTCCTACAATGAGCAGTTCTTC
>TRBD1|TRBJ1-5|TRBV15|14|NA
CATSTGGSNQPQHF
TGTGCCACCAGTACAGGGGGCTCGAATCAGCCCCAGCATTTT
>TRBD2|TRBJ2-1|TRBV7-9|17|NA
CASSSGTSGSSYNEQFF
TGTGCCAGCAGTTCCGGGACTAGCGGGAGCTCCTACAATGAGCAGTTCTTC
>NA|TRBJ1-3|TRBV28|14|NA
CASRSLNSRNTIYF
TGTGCCAGCAGGTCCTTAAATAGTCGAAACACCATATATTTT
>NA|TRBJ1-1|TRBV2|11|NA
CASSDGGKAFF
TGTGCCAGCAGTGATGGGGGCAAAGCTTTCTTT
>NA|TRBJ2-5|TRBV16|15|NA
CASSPSNGGGETQYF
TGTGCCAGCAGCCCTTCGAACGGGGGTGGAGAGACCCAGTACTTC
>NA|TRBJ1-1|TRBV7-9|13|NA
CASSLQGSTEAFF
TGTGCCAGCAGTTTACAGGGTTCAACTGAAGCTTTCTTT
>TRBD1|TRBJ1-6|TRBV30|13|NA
CAGRQGDYSPLHF
TGTGCCGGAAGACAGGGGGATTATTCACCCCTCCACTTT
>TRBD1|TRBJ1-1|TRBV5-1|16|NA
CATANATGGGNTEAFF
TGCGCCACTGCGAACGCGACAGGGGGCGGGAACACTGAAGCTTTCTTT
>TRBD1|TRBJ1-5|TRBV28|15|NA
CASSLTGQGNQPQHF
TGTGCCAGCAGTTTGACAGGGCAGGGCAATCAGCCCCAGCATTTT
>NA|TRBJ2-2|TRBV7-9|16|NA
CASGGTGTTSTGELFF
TGTGCCAGCGGGGGCACAGGAACAACGAGCACCGGGGAGCTGTTTTTT
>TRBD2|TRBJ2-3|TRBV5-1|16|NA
CASSVGTSGSTDTQYF
TGCGCCAGCAGCGTAGGGACTAGCGGAAGCACAGATACGCAGTATTTT